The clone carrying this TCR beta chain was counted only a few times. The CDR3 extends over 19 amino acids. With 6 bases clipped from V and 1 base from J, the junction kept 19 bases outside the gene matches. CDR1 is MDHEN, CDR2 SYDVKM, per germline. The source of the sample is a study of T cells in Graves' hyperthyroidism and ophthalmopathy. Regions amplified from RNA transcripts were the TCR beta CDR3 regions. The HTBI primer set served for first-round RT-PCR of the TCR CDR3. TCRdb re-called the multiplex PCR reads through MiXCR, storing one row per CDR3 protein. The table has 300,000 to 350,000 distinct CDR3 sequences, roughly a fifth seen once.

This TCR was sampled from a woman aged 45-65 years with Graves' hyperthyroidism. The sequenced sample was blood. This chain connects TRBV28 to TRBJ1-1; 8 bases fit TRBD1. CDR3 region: CASSRLGRSGGYRNTEAFF. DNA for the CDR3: TGTGCCAGCAGCCGACTGGGAAGGTCAGGGGGCTATAGGAACACTGAAGCTTTCTTT.